Shown below are 31 T cell receptor beta chains from a single sample sequenced in a study of T cell repertoires in cytomegalovirus infection. For these TCRs, the target antigens are not known. Using its own MiXCR run on the reads, TCRdb lists one record per CDR3 protein. The sample carries more than 300,000 distinct CDR3 sequences, about 35% recorded once. The material was cultured PBMCs, obtained from culture after CMV antigen stimulation. Receptor source: a human donor in good health (CMV status not recorded). Some clones in this sample may be carry-over from other donors' samples.

This clonotype has more than one count but fewer than ten. The CDR3 sequence is CASSLESLGGRNTEAFF. CDR3 sequence (DNA): TGTGCCAGCAGCTTAGAGTCCCTTGGGGGGCGGAACACTGAAGCTTTCTTT. This chain links TRBV7-6 with TRBJ1-1; weak D call: TRBD1 (6 bases). The CDR3 consists of 17 residues. V gave up 1 base and J gave up 1 base, with 16 bases separating them. CDR1 and CDR2 (germline): SGHVS, FNYEAQ.

This clonotype has ten or more counts. The chain joins TRBV7-2 to TRBJ2-1; D possibly corresponds to TRBD1 (5 bases). Germline loops: CDR1 SGHTA, CDR2 FQGNSA. V was clipped by 7 bases and J by 9 bases, with 10 bases between them. This CDR3 is built from 11 residues. The CDR3 is CASTAGAEQFF. The CDR3, as DNA: TGTGCCAGCACCGCTGGGGCTGAGCAGTTCTTC.

This clonotype was detected many times. The chain employs TRBV11-1 and TRBJ2-7; D perhaps matches TRBD2 (6 bases). The V and J ends lost 5 bases and 0 bases respectively, with 17 bases between them. The CDR3 loop spans 16 amino acids. Germline V gene sequence: CDR1 SGHAT, CDR2 FQDESV (reference sequence). This CDR3 is CASSRIAAISSYEQYF. CDR3 nucleotides: TGTGCCAGCAGCCGCATAGCGGCTATTAGCTCCTACGAGCAGTACTTC.

This clonotype was recorded a few times. CDR3 loop: CASSRGVGTEAFF. CDR3 DNA: TGTGCCAGCAGCCGAGGGGTGGGCACTGAAGCTTTCTTT. This chain joins TRBV7-2 and TRBJ1-1; tentatively, D is TRBD1 (5 bases). CDR3 length: 13 amino acids. V gave up 5 bases and J gave up 4 bases, with 11 bases separating them. Germline V gene sequence: CDR1 SGHTA, CDR2 FQGNSA.

Only a few counts were recorded for this clonotype. The V gene is TRBV7-2, the J gene TRBJ2-7; TRBD2 matches 8 bases. V trimming: 1 base; J trimming: 2 bases; junction bases outside the gene matches: 7. The CDR3 length is 16 residues. CDR1 and CDR2 (germline): SGHTA, FQGNSA. This chain's CDR3 is CASSLVIGRAPYEQYF. DNA of the CDR3: TGTGCCAGCAGCTTAGTTATCGGGAGGGCCCCCTACGAGCAGTACTTC.

The chain employs TRBV7-6 and TRBJ2-3; D perhaps matches TRBD2 (5 bases). V lost 0 bases, J lost 0 bases, and 7 bases lay in between. This CDR3 comprises 15 residues. Per germline, CDR1 SGHVS and CDR2 FNYEAQ. The CDR3 sequence is CASSLATGSTDTQYF. The CDR3 DNA reads as TGTGCCAGCAGCTTAGCTACGGGAAGCACAGATACGCAGTATTTT.

This clonotype was observed a handful of times. The chain employs TRBV12-3 or TRBV12-4 and TRBJ2-5, with 10 bases identical to TRBD2. Unmatched junction bases numbered 10, after V lost 5 bases and J lost 4 bases. The CDR3 covers 16 residues. The CDR3 is CASSPSAGGPRETQYF. The CDR3 bases are TGTGCCAGCAGTCCATCAGCGGGAGGGCCGAGAGAGACCCAGTACTTC.

This clonotype appeared a few times. This chain uses TRBV27 with TRBJ2-3; TRBD1 matches 10 bases. Germline CDR1 MNHEY, CDR2 SMNVEV (reference sequence). This CDR3 has 14 amino acids. After removal of 6 bases from V and 5 bases from J, the junction contained 5 bases not matched to a gene. CDR3 nucleotides: TGTGCCAGCAGCCCGGGACAGGGGATAGATACGCAGTATTTT. Translated: CASSPGQGIDTQYF.

Only a few counts were recorded for this clonotype. This chain joins TRBV29-1 and TRBJ2-1; no definite D call. Germline values: CDR1 SQVTM, CDR2 ANQGSEA. V was clipped by 8 bases and J by 0 bases, with 11 bases between them. This CDR3 spans 13 amino acids. The CDR3 nucleotides are TGCAGCTCCGCGAAGAGCTCCTACAATGAGCAGTTCTTC. Its translation is CSSAKSSYNEQFF.

In its sample, this clonotype was seen a few times. The V and J genes are TRBV7-9 and TRBJ1-1; D unclear. There are 13 residues in the CDR3. Germline assignment: CDR1 SEHNR and CDR2 FQNEAQ (reference sequence). V dropped 2 bases and J dropped 7 bases, with 11 bases sitting between them. The CDR3 DNA is TGTGCCAGCAGCTTACTTGTCACCCTTGAAGCTTTCTTT. Its protein product is CASSLLVTLEAFF.

This clonotype was seen only a few times. This chain joins TRBV11-2 and TRBJ1-5; a weak D match, TRBD1 (5 bases). The CDR3 contains 17 residues. Germline V gene data show CDR1 as SGHAT and CDR2 as FQNNGV. Trimming stripped 4 bases from V and 3 bases from J, with 19 bases between. CDR3 DNA sequence: TGTGCCAGCAGCTCCGGTGGGACTATACCCTCCAATCAGCCCCAGCATTTT. Protein: CASSSGGTIPSNQPQHF.

This clonotype was picked up a small number of times. The genes are TRBV12-3 or TRBV12-4 and TRBJ2-7; a weak D match, TRBD1 (5 bases). V shed 5 bases and J shed 2 bases, with 16 bases lying between them. The CDR3 spans 15 residues. CDR3 in DNA: TGTGCCAGCAGTCCCGTAACAGGACCCGCCTACGAGCAGTACTTC. Translating it yields CASSPVTGPAYEQYF.

This chain joins TRBV27 and TRBJ2-2, with 10 nucleotides matching TRBD2. The CDR3 has 14 amino acids. Germline loops: CDR1 MNHEY, CDR2 SMNVEV (reference sequence). The V segment lost 10 bases and the J segment 7 bases; nucleotides outside the gene matches: 9. The CDR3 bases are TGTGCCACCCAGAAGCGGGAGGGTGGCGGGGAGCTGTTTTTT. Translating it yields CATQKREGGGELFF.

This clonotype showed up many times. This chain uses TRBV7-2 with TRBJ2-7; 8 positions agree with TRBD2. V was pared by 5 bases and J by 4 bases, with 16 bases of the junction left unmatched. The CDR3 has 17 residues. The germline gives CDR1 SGHTA, CDR2 FQGNSA. DNA of the CDR3: TGTGCCAGCAGCCCGGCGAGCGGGAGTTTATCTCAGTACGAGCAGTACTTC. Translating gives CASSPASGSLSQYEQYF.

The chain is built from TRBV20-1 and TRBJ2-5; possibly TRBD1 for D (6 bases). Trimming cost V 3 bases and J 4 bases, with 15 bases left between them. The CDR3 has 14 residues. Per germline, CDR1 DFQATT and CDR2 SNEGSKA (reference sequence). The CDR3 DNA reads as TGCAGTGCTAGCACAGGGTGGGAATTAGAGACCCAGTACTTC. It encodes CSASTGWELETQYF.

The rearrangement links TRBV20-1 to TRBJ2-3; 10 positions agree with TRBD2. Losses at the gene ends were 3 bases for V and 6 bases for J; bases not matched to a gene: 6. Germline assignment: CDR1 DFQATT and CDR2 SNEGSKA (reference sequence). CDR3 length equals 14 residues. The CDR3 loop reads CSARESGRGDTQYF. In DNA form, the CDR3 reads TGCAGTGCTAGGGAGAGCGGGAGGGGGGATACGCAGTATTTT.

This clonotype was picked up a small number of times. The CDR3 region has the DNA TGCGCCAGCAGCCAAGATAGGTCAGCGAGAGATACGCAGTATTTT. Protein product: CASSQDRSARDTQYF. The chain recombines TRBV4-1 with TRBJ2-3; no firm D call. The CDR3 has 15 amino acids. V was pared by 0 bases and J by 5 bases, with 12 bases between. The germline V gene has CDR1 MGHRA and CDR2 YSYEKL.

The chain employs TRBV29-1 and TRBJ2-1, with no clear D. V gave up 5 bases and J gave up 6 bases, with 14 bases separating them. Germline CDR1 and CDR2: SQVTM and ANQGSEA. The CDR3 length is 13 residues. CDR3 nucleotide sequence: TGCAGCGTTACCCGGGTAGTCTTCAATGAGCAGTTCTTC. This encodes CSVTRVVFNEQFF.

This clonotype was observed a handful of times. The rearrangement uses TRBV10-3 and TRBJ2-7; TRBD2 matches at 15 bases. The CDR3 totals 18 residues. J lost 3 bases, V lost 11 bases, and 17 bases had no gene match. Germline V gene lookup returns CDR1 ENHRY and CDR2 SYGVKD. The CDR3 DNA follows: TGTGCCGTACTGACGCGGACTAGCGGGAGGGCCACCGACTACGAGCAGTACGTC. It translates to CAVLTRTSGRATDYEQYV.

There are many counts of this clonotype. The chain links TRBV7-3 to TRBJ2-5; D gene unclear. The CDR3 contains 13 residues. Trimming took 3 bases from V and 5 from J, leaving 10 bases between them. Germline lookup yields CDR1 SGHTA and CDR2 FQGTGA. The CDR3 coding sequence is TGTGCCAGCAGCTTCTCCGCGGCCGAGACCCAGTACTTC. It is translated as CASSFSAAETQYF.

The chain carries TRBV7-2 and TRBJ1-1; D gene uncertain. The CDR3 has 13 residues. CDR1 SGHTA and CDR2 FQGNSA come from the germline V gene. The V and J ends lost 5 bases and 5 bases respectively, with 12 bases between them. The DNA of the CDR3 is TGTGCCAGCAGCCCGGAATCGGGAACTGAAGCTTTCTTT. This sequence encodes CASSPESGTEAFF.

This sequence joins TRBV4-1 and TRBJ2-1; TRBD2 agrees at 11 bases. V gave up 2 bases and J gave up 6 bases; unmatched junction bases: 9. This CDR3 is 17 amino acids long. Looked up from germline, CDR1 is MGHRA and CDR2 is YSYEKL. This chain's CDR3 is CASSQWLGLADRNEQFF. The DNA of the CDR3 is TGCGCCAGCAGCCAATGGTTGGGACTAGCGGACCGCAATGAGCAGTTCTTC.

The V gene is TRBV5-6, the J gene TRBJ2-3; TRBD2 is a possible D gene (6 bases). The CDR3 is 14 amino acids. Germline V gene sequence: CDR1 SGHDT, CDR2 YYEEEE. Trimming cost V 0 bases and J 5 bases, with 10 bases left between them. The CDR3 bases are TGTGCCAGCAGCTTGGGGAGACTAGGAGATACGCAGTATTTT. This sequence encodes CASSLGRLGDTQYF.

The V and J genes are TRBV7-9 and TRBJ1-2; 7 nucleotides agree with TRBD1. This CDR3 has 14 amino acids. J lost 6 bases, V lost 6 bases, and 10 bases had no gene match. The germline CDR1 and CDR2 sequences are SEHNR and FQNEAQ (reference sequence). The CDR3 coding sequence is TGTGCCAGCAGGGGTCCCGGGACAGCGGATGGCTACACCTTC. Translated, it gives CASRGPGTADGYTF.

This chain uses TRBV20-1 with TRBJ2-1; 7 bases are shared with TRBD2. From germline, CDR1 is DFQATT and CDR2 SNEGSKA (reference sequence). The CDR3 spans 15 residues. V lost 1 base to trimming and J lost 9 bases; unmatched junction nucleotides: 12. CDR3 sequence (DNA): TGCAGTGCTAGAGTGGGGGGAGGGCCCTCCGGTGAGCAGTTCTTC. It translates to CSARVGGGPSGEQFF.

V is TRBV20-1 and J is TRBJ2-1; TRBD2 matches at 11 bases. The ends lost 2 bases at V and 3 bases at J; junction bases unmatched: 15. This CDR3 region has 19 residues. The germline CDR1 and CDR2 sequences are DFQATT and SNEGSKA (reference sequence). This chain's CDR3 is CSARPPDSGRAMFYNEQFF. The CDR3 bases are TGCAGTGCTAGACCCCCTGATAGCGGGAGGGCCATGTTCTACAATGAGCAGTTCTTC.

The chain employs TRBV6-1 and TRBJ2-1; 11 nucleotides align to TRBD2. Germline lookup yields CDR1 MNHNS and CDR2 SASEGT. The CDR3 runs 16 residues. Trimming removed 6 bases from V and 6 bases from J; junction bases left unmatched: 10. CDR3 DNA sequence: TGTGCCAGCAGACCCCCACTAGCGGGAGTTGGCAATGAGCAGTTCTTC. Translation: CASRPPLAGVGNEQFF.

This clonotype was counted a single time. The chain couples TRBV4-1 to TRBJ2-3, with 9 bases identical to TRBD2. This CDR3 contains 17 residues. In germline, CDR1 is MGHRA, CDR2 YSYEKL. V gave up 3 bases and J gave up 3 bases; unmatched junction bases: 10. CDR3 coding DNA: TGCGCCAGCAGCCACCCCAACGCCCTAGCGGGAACAGATACGCAGTATTTT. Translated, it gives CASSHPNALAGTDTQYF.

This clonotype was found a few times. The rearrangement links TRBV12-3 or TRBV12-4 to TRBJ2-2; 16 bases are a match to TRBD2. The CDR3 extends over 18 amino acids. J was trimmed by 0 bases and V by 6 bases; bases with no gene match: 4. Here the CDR3 reads CASSVGTSGRANTGELFF. The CDR3, as DNA: TGTGCCAGCAGCGTCGGGACTAGCGGGAGGGCGAACACCGGGGAGCTGTTTTTT.

V is TRBV19 and J is TRBJ1-1; 8 positions match TRBD1. V lost 7 bases and J lost 11; bases outside the gene matches: 6. Germline CDR1 is LNHDA and CDR2 is SQIVND (reference sequence). CDR3 length: 11 amino acids. The CDR3 DNA reads TGTGCCAGTATCCAGGACAGGGTCGCTTTCTTT. It specifies CASIQDRVAFF.

The chain carries TRBV19 and TRBJ2-1; 8 positions match TRBD2. CDR3 length: 16 residues. Trimming took 5 bases from V and 10 from J; bases not matched to a gene: 16. Per the germline V gene, CDR1 is LNHDA and CDR2 is SQIVND (reference sequence). Here the CDR3 reads CASSAPRGSGGLEQFF. The CDR3 DNA follows: TGTGCCAGTAGTGCGCCCCGGGGGTCGGGAGGGCTGGAGCAGTTCTTC.